The 18 T cell receptor beta chains presented below share a single source sample, sequenced in a study of CD8 T cells in ankylosing spondylitis. Using its own MiXCR run on the 5' RACE reads, TCRdb lists one record per CDR3 protein. The sample contains about 360,000 distinct CDR3 sequences, 20% to 25% of which appear only once. The sequenced material came from blood, either unsorted or a sorted T cell fraction (not recorded which). The receptors come from a male donor with ankylosing spondylitis or in good health (not recorded which).

This clonotype has a handful of counts. V and J are TRBV11-2 and TRBJ2-5; D not certain. CDR1 SGHAT and CDR2 FQNNGV come from the germline V gene. This CDR3 contains 18 residues. V lost 3 bases to trimming and J lost 2 bases, with 22 bases between them. The CDR3 nucleotides read TGTGCCAGCAGCTTCCCCGTCGTAAAGGACCTAAAACAAGAGACCCAGTACTTC. Residues: CASSFPVVKDLKQETQYF. Filled out from reference TRBV11-2 and TRBJ2-5, the complete variable domain reads EAGVAQSPRYKIIEKRQSVAFWCNPISGHATLYWYQQILGQGPKLLIQFQNNGVVDDSQLPKDRFSAERLKGVDSTLKIQPAKLEDSAVYLCASSFPVVKDLKQETQYFGPGTRLLVL.

The chain joins TRBV12-3 or TRBV12-4 to TRBJ2-7; the match to TRBD2 covers 9 bases. The CDR3 covers 15 residues. Trimming took 1 base from V and 4 from J; bases not matched to a gene: 5. CDR3 coding DNA: TGTGCCAGCAGTTTAGGGCGGGGGGGCGTGTACGAGCAGTACTTC. Translated: CASSLGRGGVYEQYF.

This chain joins TRBV10-3 and TRBJ1-2; TRBD1 is a possible D gene (6 bases). Trimming shortened V by 11 bases and J by 3 bases, and 16 bases separated the two germline ends. CDR1 and CDR2 (germline): ENHRY, SYGVKD. This CDR3 comprises 13 residues. The CDR3, as DNA: TGTGCCGTCCAGGGGATCGATGACTATGGCTACACCTTC. This gives the protein CAVQGIDDYGYTF.

This clonotype was observed a handful of times. The chain employs TRBV4-1 and TRBJ1-6; TRBD1 is a possible D gene (6 bases). CDR1 is MGHRA and CDR2 is YSYEKL in the germline V gene. The CDR3 has 15 amino acids. The ends were cut back, 3 bases at V and 5 bases at J, with 11 bases in the middle. CDR3 nucleotides: TGCGCCAGCAGCCAGGACAGCCTCGATAATTCACCCCTCCACTTT. Residues: CASSQDSLDNSPLHF.

V is TRBV28 and J is TRBJ2-5; D is possibly TRBD1 or TRBD2 (6 bases each). Trimming removed 5 bases from V and 4 bases from J, with 20 bases in between. Germline assignment: CDR1 MDHEN and CDR2 SYDVKM. The CDR3 is made up of 16 amino acids. Written as DNA, the CDR3 is TGTGCCAGCAGTCCGCTAGTGGGAGGAGGGGGAGAGACCCAGTACTTC. This codes for CASSPLVGGGGETQYF.

The chain links TRBV15 to TRBJ2-3; D ambiguous. This CDR3 is built from 12 residues. V lost 0 bases and J 5 bases, leaving 3 bases between the germline ends. The germline gives CDR1 LNHNV, CDR2 YYDKDF (reference sequence). CDR3 residues: CATSREGDTQYF. The CDR3 bases are TGTGCCACCAGCAGAGAGGGAGATACGCAGTATTTT.

Only a few counts were recorded for this clonotype. This chain links TRBV7-2 with TRBJ2-1, with 11 bases lining up with TRBD2. With 7 bases clipped from V and 7 bases from J, the junction kept 9 bases outside the gene matches. The CDR3 length is 15 residues. Germline loops: CDR1 SGHTA, CDR2 FQGNSA. For the CDR3, the DNA is TGTGCCAGCACCCCTTCCGGGACTAGCGGTAATGAGCAGTTCTTC. Protein product: CASTPSGTSGNEQFF.

This clonotype was seen a handful of times. The rearrangement links TRBV18 to TRBJ2-3; D call uncertain. Germline values: CDR1 KGHSH, CDR2 LQKENI. V was trimmed by 0 bases and J by 1 base, leaving 11 bases between them. The CDR3 sequence is 16 residues long. The CDR3 region has the DNA TGTGCCAGCTCACCACCGGTTTCGGCAGGCACAGATACGCAGTATTTT. Protein sequence: CASSPPVSAGTDTQYF.

This sequence joins TRBV12-3 or TRBV12-4 and TRBJ2-7; TRBD1 matches at 10 bases. V lost 5 bases, J lost 3 bases, and 1 base stayed unmatched. The CDR3 totals 13 residues. Written as DNA, the CDR3 is TGTGCCAGCAGTGGACAGGGGGTCTACGAGCAGTACTTC. It translates to CASSGQGVYEQYF.

V and J are TRBV5-6 and TRBJ2-7; 8 positions agree with TRBD2. After removal of 1 base from V and 3 bases from J, the junction contained 6 bases not matched to a gene. Germline assignment: CDR1 SGHDT and CDR2 YYEEEE. The CDR3 runs to 15 residues. CDR3 bases: TGTGCCAGCAGCTTGTCCGGGGGGGCCCTCTACGAGCAGTACTTC. This encodes CASSLSGGALYEQYF.

The V gene is TRBV6-5, the J gene TRBJ2-7, with 8 bases matching TRBD1. Germline CDR1 and CDR2: MNHEY and SVGAGI. V was pared by 0 bases and J by 1 base, with 2 bases of the junction left unmatched. The CDR3 spans 15 residues. The DNA of the CDR3 is TGTGCCAGCAGTTACTCGCGGGACAGGTCCTACGAGCAGTACTTC. Translation: CASSYSRDRSYEQYF.

This clonotype was seen more than once but under ten times. The chain carries TRBV12-3 or TRBV12-4 and TRBJ2-1; D is possibly TRBD1 or TRBD2 (5 bases each). V shed 7 bases and J shed 0 bases, with 13 bases lying between them. The CDR3 length is 15 residues. The CDR3 DNA follows: TGTGCCAGCAACCTGGGGGTCGTCTCCTACAATGAGCAGTTCTTC. It is translated as CASNLGVVSYNEQFF.

The V gene is TRBV12-3 or TRBV12-4, the J gene TRBJ2-5; tentatively, D is TRBD2 (6 bases). The CDR3 contains 17 residues. V gave up 1 base and J gave up 2 bases, with 17 bases separating them. The CDR3, as DNA: TGTGCCAGCAGTTTAGTTTTCCTGGGAGGCGAGCAAGAGACCCAGTACTTC. Translation: CASSLVFLGGEQETQYF.

The gene calls are TRBV4-1 and TRBJ2-5; 10 nucleotides agree with TRBD1. CDR1 is MGHRA, CDR2 YSYEKL, per germline. The CDR3 has 16 amino acids. V shed 2 bases, J shed 5 bases, and the junction held 8 bases outside the gene matches. CDR3 amino acids: CASSQIGQGGPETQYF. Written as DNA, the CDR3 is TGCGCCAGCAGCCAAATAGGACAGGGGGGACCGGAGACCCAGTACTTC.

In its sample, this clonotype was seen a few times. CDR3: CASSSERETQYF. The CDR3 DNA follows: TGTGCCAGCAGCTCGGAACGGGAGACCCAGTACTTC. J is TRBJ2-5 and V is TRBV3-1; D uncertain. Germline V gene data show CDR1 as LGHDT and CDR2 as YNNKEL (reference sequence). V shed 5 bases and J shed 5 bases, with 9 bases lying between them. This CDR3 comprises 12 residues.

This clonotype appeared a few times. The chain uses TRBV9 and TRBJ2-1, with D maybe TRBD2 (6 bases). Germline assignment: CDR1 SGDLS and CDR2 YYNGEE. Trimming left V 0 bases short and J 4 bases short, with 14 bases between. CDR3 size: 16 residues. This chain's CDR3 is CASSVAEGLLYNEQFF. CDR3 DNA: TGTGCCAGCAGCGTAGCTGAGGGACTTCTATACAATGAGCAGTTCTTC.

This sequence joins TRBV6-1 and TRBJ2-1, with D unclear. This CDR3 comprises 13 residues. Trimming cost V 3 bases and J 7 bases, with 10 bases left between them. Germline V gives CDR1 MNHNS, CDR2 SASEGT. The CDR3 DNA sequence: TGTGCCAGCAGTGAGATAGGGCCAAATGAGCAGTTCTTC. Translated, it gives CASSEIGPNEQFF.

This clonotype was found a few times. V is TRBV29-1 and J is TRBJ1-2, with 8 bases fitting TRBD1. There are 12 residues in the CDR3. V shed 7 bases, J shed 2 bases, and the junction held 3 bases outside the gene matches. Germline V lookup: CDR1 SQVTM, CDR2 ANQGSEA. The CDR3 is CSAGQANYGYTF. In nucleotides, the CDR3 is TGCAGCGCGGGACAGGCGAACTATGGCTACACCTTC.